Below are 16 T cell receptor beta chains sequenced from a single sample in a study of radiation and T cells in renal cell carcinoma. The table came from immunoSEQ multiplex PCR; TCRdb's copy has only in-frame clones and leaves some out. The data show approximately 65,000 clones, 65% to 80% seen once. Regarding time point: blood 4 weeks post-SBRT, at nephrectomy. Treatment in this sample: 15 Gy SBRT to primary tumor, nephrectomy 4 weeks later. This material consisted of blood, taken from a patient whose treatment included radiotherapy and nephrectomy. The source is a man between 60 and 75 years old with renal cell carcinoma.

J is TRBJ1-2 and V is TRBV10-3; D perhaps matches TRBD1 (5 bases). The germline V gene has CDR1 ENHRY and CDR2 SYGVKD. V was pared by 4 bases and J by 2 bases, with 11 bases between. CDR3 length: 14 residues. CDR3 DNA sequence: TGTGCCATCAGTGGAGCAGGGCTCAACTATGGCTACACCTTC. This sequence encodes CAISGAGLNYGYTF.

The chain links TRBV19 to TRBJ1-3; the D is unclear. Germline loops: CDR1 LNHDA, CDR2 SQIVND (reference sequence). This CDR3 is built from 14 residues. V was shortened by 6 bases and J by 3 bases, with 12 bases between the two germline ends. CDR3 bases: TGTGCCAGTAGACCTCGGGAATTTGGAAACACCATATATTTT. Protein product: CASRPREFGNTIYF.

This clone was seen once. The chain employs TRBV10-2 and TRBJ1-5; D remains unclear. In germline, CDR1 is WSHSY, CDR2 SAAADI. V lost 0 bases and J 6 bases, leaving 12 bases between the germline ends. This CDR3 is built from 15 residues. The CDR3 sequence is CASSESGRRGQPQHF. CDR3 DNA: TGCGCCAGCAGTGAGTCAGGGCGGCGCGGTCAGCCCCAGCATTTT.

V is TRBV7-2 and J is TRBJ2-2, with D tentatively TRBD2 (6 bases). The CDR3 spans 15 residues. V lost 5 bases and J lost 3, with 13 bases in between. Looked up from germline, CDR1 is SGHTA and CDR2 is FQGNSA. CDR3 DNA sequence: TGTGCCAGCAGCCCGGAGGTAGCGGACACCGGGGAGCTGTTTTTT. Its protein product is CASSPEVADTGELFF.

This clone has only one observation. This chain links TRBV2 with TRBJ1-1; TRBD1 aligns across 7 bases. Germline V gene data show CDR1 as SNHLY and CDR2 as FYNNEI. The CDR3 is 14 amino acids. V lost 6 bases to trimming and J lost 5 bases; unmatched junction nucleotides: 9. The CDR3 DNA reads TGTGCCAGCAGCCAGGGACAGCGTCAGACTGAAGCTTTCTTT. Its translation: CASSQGQRQTEAFF.

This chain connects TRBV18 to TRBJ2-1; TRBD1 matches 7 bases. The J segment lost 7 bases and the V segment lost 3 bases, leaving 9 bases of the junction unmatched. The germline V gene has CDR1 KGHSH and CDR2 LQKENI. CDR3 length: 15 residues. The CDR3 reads CASSPYQRQGNEQFF. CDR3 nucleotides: TGTGCCAGCTCACCCTACCAACGACAGGGAAATGAGCAGTTCTTC. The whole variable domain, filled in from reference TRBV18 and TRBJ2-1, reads NAGVMQNPRHLVRRRGQEARLRCSPMKGHSHVYWYRQLPEEGLKFMVYLQKENIIDESGMPKERFSAEFPKEGPSILRIQQVVRGDSAAYFCASSPYQRQGNEQFFGPGTRLTVL.

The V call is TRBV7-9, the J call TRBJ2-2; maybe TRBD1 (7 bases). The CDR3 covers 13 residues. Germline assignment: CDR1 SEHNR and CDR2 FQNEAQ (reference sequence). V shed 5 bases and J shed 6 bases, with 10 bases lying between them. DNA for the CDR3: TGTGCCAGCAGCCCCAGGGGGGCCGGGGAGCTGTTTTTT. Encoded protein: CASSPRGAGELFF. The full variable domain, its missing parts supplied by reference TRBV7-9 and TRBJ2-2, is DTGVSQNPRHKITKRGQNVTFRCDPISEHNRLYWYRQTLGQGPEFLTYFQNEAQLEKSRLLSDRFSAERPKGSFSTLEIQRTEQGDSAMYLCASSPRGAGELFFGEGSRLTVL.

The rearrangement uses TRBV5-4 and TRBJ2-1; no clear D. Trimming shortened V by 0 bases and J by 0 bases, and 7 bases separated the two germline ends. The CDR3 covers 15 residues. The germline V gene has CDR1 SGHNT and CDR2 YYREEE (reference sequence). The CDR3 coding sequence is TGTGCCAGCAGCTTGGGGTGGGACTCCTACAATGAGCAGTTCTTC. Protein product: CASSLGWDSYNEQFF.

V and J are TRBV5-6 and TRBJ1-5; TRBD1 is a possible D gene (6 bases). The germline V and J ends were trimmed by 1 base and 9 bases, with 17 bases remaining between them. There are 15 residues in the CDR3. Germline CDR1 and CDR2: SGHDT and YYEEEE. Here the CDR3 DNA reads TGTGCCAGCAGCTTGAAGCGTGGAGGGGGTGCGCCCCAGCATTTT. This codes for CASSLKRGGGAPQHF.

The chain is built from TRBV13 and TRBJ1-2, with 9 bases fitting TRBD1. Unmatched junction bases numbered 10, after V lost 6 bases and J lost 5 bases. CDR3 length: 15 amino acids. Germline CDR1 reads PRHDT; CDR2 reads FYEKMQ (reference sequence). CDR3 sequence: CASSSSTGGRYGYTF. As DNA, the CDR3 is TGTGCCAGCAGTTCCTCGACAGGGGGGCGGTATGGCTACACCTTC.

CDR3 coding DNA: TGCACCAGCAGCCGCAGAGAAAGGGACAGGGTCGGGAATGAGCAGTTCTTC. Protein product: CTSSRRERDRVGNEQFF. The J gene is TRBJ2-1, the V gene TRBV1; the table's D call TRBD1 went unverified against the DNA. TRBV1 is annotated as a pseudogene. This CDR3 has 17 amino acids.

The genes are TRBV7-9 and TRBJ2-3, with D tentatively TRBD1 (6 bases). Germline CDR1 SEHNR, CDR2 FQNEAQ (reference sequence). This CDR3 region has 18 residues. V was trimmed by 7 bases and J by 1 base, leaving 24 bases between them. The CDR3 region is CASTAGTPSSLGTDTQYF. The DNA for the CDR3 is TGTGCCAGCACCGCCGGGACACCGTCGTCATTAGGCACAGATACGCAGTATTTT.

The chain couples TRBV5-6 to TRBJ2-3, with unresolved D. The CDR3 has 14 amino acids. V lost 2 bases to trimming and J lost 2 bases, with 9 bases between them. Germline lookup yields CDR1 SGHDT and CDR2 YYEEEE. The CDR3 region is CASSFPASTDTQYF. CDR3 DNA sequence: TGTGCCAGCAGCTTCCCCGCCTCCACAGATACGCAGTATTTT.

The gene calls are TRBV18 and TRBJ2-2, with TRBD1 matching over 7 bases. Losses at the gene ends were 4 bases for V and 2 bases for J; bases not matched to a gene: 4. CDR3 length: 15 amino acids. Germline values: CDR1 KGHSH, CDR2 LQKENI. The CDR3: CASSQGTANTGELFF. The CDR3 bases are TGTGCCAGCTCACAGGGGACAGCTAACACCGGGGAGCTGTTTTTT.

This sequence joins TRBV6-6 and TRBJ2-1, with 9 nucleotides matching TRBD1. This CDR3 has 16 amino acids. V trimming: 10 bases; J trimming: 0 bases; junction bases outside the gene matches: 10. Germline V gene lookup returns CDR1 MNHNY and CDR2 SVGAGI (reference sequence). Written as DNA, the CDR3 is TGTGCCACAGAAACAGGGGGCGCCCCCTCCTACAATGAGCAGTTCTTC. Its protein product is CATETGGAPSYNEQFF.

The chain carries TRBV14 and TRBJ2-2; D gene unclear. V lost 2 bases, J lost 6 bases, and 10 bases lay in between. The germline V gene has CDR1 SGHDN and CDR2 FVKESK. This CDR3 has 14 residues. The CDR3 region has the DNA TGTGCCAGCAGCCAATGGGTCTCGGCCGGGGAGCTGTTTTTT. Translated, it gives CASSQWVSAGELFF.